This T cell receptor beta chain came from a study of T cells in localized non-small cell lung cancer. Points from the study as a whole: With higher T cell density in blood came longer overall survival. Appearing in adjacent lung were a median roughly 59 of the top 100 tumor clones. Maximal T cell clonality occurred in uninvolved adjacent lung, with tumor ranking below it.

The repertoire was sequenced with immunoSEQ multiplex PCR; TCRdb's copy has only in-frame clones and lacks some. Found here are some 140,000 clones, about 89% of them singletons; the top ten hold approximately 1.7%. Concerning this clone itself: Its specificity is unknown.

Germline V CDR1 and CDR2: GTSNPN, SVGIG (reference sequence). The germline V and J ends were trimmed by 2 bases and 3 bases, with 4 bases remaining between them. This CDR3 is 11 amino acids long. The sequence was obtained from an older female donor with stage I lung adenocarcinoma. V is TRBV30 and J is TRBJ1-2, with D unclear. Specimen: peripheral blood, collected before any cancer treatment. The CDR3 nucleotides read TGTGCCTGGAGTCGACACTATGGCTACACCTTC. Translated: CAWSRHYGYTF.